This TCR beta chain was sequenced during a study of blood T cell repertoires in COVID-19. Generated by immunoSEQ multiplex PCR, the TCRdb table keeps only in-frame clones and is missing some. The sample consists of 180,000 or so clones, about 81% of them appearing once. This CDR3 contains 18 residues. Germline CDR1 and CDR2: SEHNR and FQNEAQ (reference sequence). Trimming at V came to 5 bases and at J to 0 bases, leaving 8 bases not matched to a gene. The rearrangement joins TRBV7-9 to TRBJ2-6; TRBD1 matches 9 bases. The clonotype originates from an older woman with acute or convalescent COVID-19. Sequenced material: peripheral blood. CDR3 bases: TGTGCCAGCAGCCTGAGACAGGGGGGGACCTCTGGGGCCAACGTCCTGACTTTC. Translated, it gives CASSLRQGGTSGANVLTF.